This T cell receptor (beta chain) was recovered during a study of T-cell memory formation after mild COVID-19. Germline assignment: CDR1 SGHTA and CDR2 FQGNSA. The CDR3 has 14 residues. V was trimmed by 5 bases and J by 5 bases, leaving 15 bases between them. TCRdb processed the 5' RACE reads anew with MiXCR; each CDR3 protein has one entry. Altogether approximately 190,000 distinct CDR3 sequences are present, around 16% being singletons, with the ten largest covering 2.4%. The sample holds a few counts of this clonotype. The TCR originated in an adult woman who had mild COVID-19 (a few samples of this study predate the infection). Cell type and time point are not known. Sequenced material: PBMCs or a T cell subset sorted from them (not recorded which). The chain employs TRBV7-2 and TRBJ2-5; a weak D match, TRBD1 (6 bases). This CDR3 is CASSADRFSETQYF. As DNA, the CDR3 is TGTGCCAGCAGCGCTGACAGGTTCTCGGAGACCCAGTACTTC. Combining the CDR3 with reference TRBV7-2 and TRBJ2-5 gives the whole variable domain GAGVSQSPSNKVTEKGKDVELRCDPISGHTALYWYRQSLGQGLEFLIYFQGNSAPDKSGLPSDRFSAERTGGSVSTLTIQRTQQEDSAVYLCASSADRFSETQYFGPGTRLLVL.